This T cell receptor beta chain was found in a study of CD8 T cells in ankylosing spondylitis. This CDR3 is 16 amino acids long. Trimming removed 1 base at V and 6 bases at J, with 16 bases between. The V gene's germline CDR1 is MNHEY and CDR2 SMNVEV (reference sequence). TCRdb fed the 5' RACE reads into MiXCR, producing one record per CDR3 protein. This table has about 250,000 distinct CDR3 sequences, about 30% appearing once. What was sequenced was blood, either unsorted or a sorted T cell fraction (not recorded which). This clonotype originated in a male donor with ankylosing spondylitis or in good health (not recorded which). V usage is TRBV27 and J usage is TRBJ2-1; TRBD1 might be the D (5 bases). The CDR3 region is CASSLFAHLGPNEQFF. DNA for the CDR3: TGTGCCAGCAGTTTATTCGCCCACCTGGGGCCCAATGAGCAGTTCTTC.